One sample yielded the 8 T cell receptor beta chains listed below, sequenced in a study of cytomegalovirus exposure and HLA in healthy donors (dated by TCRdb to the late 2010s). Library prep was done by the immunoSEQ multiplex PCR assay. A mixture of 60 forward primers for TCR Vbeta segments and 13 reverse primers for TCR Jbeta segments was used in the multiplex PCR. What TCRdb holds here is the immuneACCESS table cut down to in-frame rearrangements. Part of the clones is not present; checked against another copy, under half of the missing clones reflect an unresolved V gene, and the others are unexplained. This sample comprises about 59,000 clones, about 80% of them detected only once. Clones ranked in the top ten supply roughly 3.5% of the sample. The sequenced sample was PBMCs. The origin of the receptors is a woman aged 35 to 49 in good health and CMV-seronegative.

This clone was seen only a few times. This rearrangement joins TRBV5-6 to TRBJ1-1; maybe TRBD1 (5 bases). CDR3 length: 14 residues. Germline CDR1 SGHDT, CDR2 YYEEEE. Between the trimmed V and J ends, which lost 4 bases and 1 base, there was a span of 11 bases. CDR3 sequence reads: CASSHPTANTEAFF. CDR3 nucleotides: TGTGCCAGCAGCCATCCGACAGCGAACACTGAAGCTTTCTTT. Filled out from reference TRBV5-6 and TRBJ1-1, the complete variable domain reads DAGVTQSPTHLIKTRGQQVTLRCSPKSGHDTVSWYQQALGQGPQFIFQYYEEEERQRGNFPDRFSGHQFPNYSSELNVNALLLGDSALYLCASSHPTANTEAFFGQGTRLTVV.

This clone was observed a single time. The CDR3 region is CASSELDSQFF. The CDR3 nucleotides are TGTGCCAGCAGTGAACTGGACTCACAGTTCTTC. The chain uses TRBV2 and TRBJ2-1; maybe TRBD2 (5 bases). The CDR3 spans 11 residues. Germline CDR1 is SNHLY and CDR2 is FYNNEI. V dropped 2 bases and J dropped 13 bases, with 9 bases sitting between them.

In this sample, this clone turned up once. The chain is built from TRBV13 and TRBJ2-3, with 10 bases matching TRBD1. Per the germline V gene, CDR1 is PRHDT and CDR2 is FYEKMQ (reference sequence). Trimming cost V 5 bases and J 2 bases; bases outside gene matches: 19. The length of the CDR3 is 20 residues. CDR3 sequence: CASSTTILGPGQGHTDTQYF. DNA of the CDR3: TGTGCCAGCAGCACTACTATCCTAGGACCGGGACAGGGGCACACAGATACGCAGTATTTT. The complete variable domain, with remaining parts taken from reference TRBV13 and TRBJ2-3, reads AAGVIQSPRHLIKEKRETATLKCYPIPRHDTVYWYQQGPGQDPQFLISFYEKMQSDKGSIPDRFSAQQFSDYHSELNMSSLELGDSALYFCASSTTILGPGQGHTDTQYFGPGTRLTVL.

This clone was seen a handful of times. The chain is built from TRBV28 and TRBJ2-3; TRBD1 matches at 7 bases. The CDR3 loop spans 15 amino acids. Germline CDR1 is MDHEN and CDR2 is SYDVKM. V dropped 5 bases and J dropped 6; count of bases not matched to a gene: 11. The CDR3 sequence is CASSPDREKRDTQYF. The CDR3 DNA is TGTGCCAGCAGTCCCGACAGGGAAAAAAGGGATACGCAGTATTTT.

A few counts support this clone. The CDR3 loop reads CASSATSGRGPDTQYF. CDR3 DNA sequence: TGTGCCAGCAGTGCGACTAGCGGGAGGGGTCCAGATACGCAGTATTTT. The chain couples TRBV28 to TRBJ2-3; TRBD2 aligns across 14 bases. The length of the CDR3 is 16 residues. The V and J ends lost 5 bases and 4 bases, in that order; junction bases with no gene match: 5. Germline V gives CDR1 MDHEN, CDR2 SYDVKM.

The chain combines TRBV7-2 with TRBJ1-2; no clear D gene. The germline V gene has CDR1 SGHTA and CDR2 FQGNSA. Trimming shortened V by 5 bases and J by 4 bases, and 17 bases separated the two germline ends. This CDR3 region has 15 residues. Here the CDR3 reads CASSLSEVVGYGYTF. The CDR3, as DNA: TGTGCCAGCAGCCTGAGCGAGGTGGTCGGCTATGGCTACACCTTC.

The chain joins TRBV5-4 to TRBJ2-1, with TRBD1 matching 11 bases. Germline V gene data show CDR1 as SGHNT and CDR2 as YYREEE (reference sequence). The V and J ends lost 3 bases and 4 bases, in that order; junction bases with no gene match: 3. There are 15 residues in the CDR3. The CDR3 is CASSSRDRGYNEQFF. The CDR3 nucleotides are TGTGCCAGCAGCTCCCGGGACAGGGGGTACAATGAGCAGTTCTTC.

V and J are TRBV19 and TRBJ1-1, with D unclear. V lost 5 bases and J 6 bases, leaving 16 bases between the germline ends. The CDR3 contains 14 residues. Germline loops: CDR1 LNHDA, CDR2 SQIVND (reference sequence). CDR3 bases: TGTGCCAGTAGTCCAGACTCTGACTGGGCTGAAGCTTTCTTT. This translates into CASSPDSDWAEAFF.